Sequencing of this TCR beta chain was carried out in a study of shared clonotypes between healthy human individuals. Notes on the study in general: The generation probabilities recorded for non-shared clonotypes fell below those of clonotypes shared by all four donors. Larger estimated richness was generally seen in naive subsets than in memory subsets.

There were no recent acute infections or vaccinations among the donors, who were healthy HIV-negative adults. This clone was recorded only once. Its antigen is undetermined. Deep was the level at which the assay was run. Repertoires were generated with immunoSEQ multiplex PCR, while TCRdb's copy carries only in-frame clones and drops some. The repertoire consists of 2 million to 2.5 million clones, with just under 95% occurring once and the leading ten covering 0.37%. Germline V gives CDR1 LNHNV, CDR2 YYDKDF (reference sequence). The V end lost 0 bases, the J end lost 2 bases, and 14 bases lay between the germline ends. The CDR3 has 16 residues.

Sequencing used naive CD4+ T cells from PBMCs. Indicated subset: CD45RA+ positively selected. This TCR derives from a young man in good health. Some clones in this sample may be carry-over from other donors' samples. V is TRBV15 and J is TRBJ2-7, with D perhaps matching TRBD1 or TRBD2 (6 bases each). CDR3 nucleotides: TGTGCCACCAGCAGAGATCGCACGGGGGCTGCCTACGAGCAGTACTTC. The encoded protein is CATSRDRTGAAYEQYF.